Described below is a single TCR beta chain sequence and its context. The data were obtained in a study of OX40 agonist ivuxolimab in advanced cancers. The overall study: As their treatment, patients were administered ivuxolimab, an agonistic anti-OX40 (CD134) antibody. Partial responses were recorded for three patients, including one with hepatocellular carcinoma and two with cutaneous melanoma.

Data came from immunoSEQ multiplex PCR; TCRdb stores just in-frame clones and leaves some out. The sample lists approximately 75,000 clones, 78% seen once, with approximately 5.3% in the top ten. The CDR3 totals 15 residues. J gave up 7 bases and V 5 bases, and 12 bases lay outside the gene matches. Germline CDR1 reads SGHTA; CDR2 reads FQGNSA. This clonotype was obtained from an adult with an advanced solid tumor such as melanoma, head and neck, liver or kidney cancer. V usage is TRBV7-2 and J usage is TRBJ1-2, with 8 bases fitting TRBD1. Sequences were derived from CD4+ or CD8+ T cells sorted from blood, sampled in a trial of the OX40 agonist ivuxolimab. As DNA, the CDR3 is TGTGCCAGCAGCCTGGGGACAGGCCCCTATTTTGGCTACACCTTC. It codes for CASSLGTGPYFGYTF.